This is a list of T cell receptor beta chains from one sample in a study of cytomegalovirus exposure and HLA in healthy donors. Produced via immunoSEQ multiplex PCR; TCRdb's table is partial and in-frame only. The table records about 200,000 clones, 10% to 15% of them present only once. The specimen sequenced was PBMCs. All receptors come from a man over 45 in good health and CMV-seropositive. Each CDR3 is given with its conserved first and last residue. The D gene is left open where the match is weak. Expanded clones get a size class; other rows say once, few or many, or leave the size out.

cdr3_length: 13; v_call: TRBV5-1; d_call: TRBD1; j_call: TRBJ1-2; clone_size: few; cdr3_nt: TGCGCCAGCAGGACAGGGGCGAACTATGGCTACACCTTC; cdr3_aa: CASRTGANYGYTF
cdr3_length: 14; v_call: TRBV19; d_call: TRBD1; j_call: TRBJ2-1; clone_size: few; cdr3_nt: TGTGCCAGTACCCCGGGACAGGGCTACAATGAGCAGTTCTTC; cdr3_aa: CASTPGQGYNEQFF
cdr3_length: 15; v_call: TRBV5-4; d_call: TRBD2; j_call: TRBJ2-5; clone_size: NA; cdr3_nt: TGTGCCAGCAGCAAGGGACTACCCCCCCAAGAGACCCAGTACTTC; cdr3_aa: CASSKGLPPQETQYF
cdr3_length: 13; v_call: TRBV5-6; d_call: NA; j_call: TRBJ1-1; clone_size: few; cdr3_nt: TGTGCCAGCAGCTCCGGTACGAACACTGAAGCTTTCTTT; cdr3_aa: CASSSGTNTEAFF
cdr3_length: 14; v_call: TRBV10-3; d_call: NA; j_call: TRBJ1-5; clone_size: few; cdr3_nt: TGTGCCATCAGTGGAGGGCAGGGAGGCCAGCCCCAGCATTTT; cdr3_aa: CAISGGQGGQPQHF
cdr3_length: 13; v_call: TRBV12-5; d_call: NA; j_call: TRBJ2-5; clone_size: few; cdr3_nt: TGTGCTAGTGTCGGAGAGGTGCAAGAGACCCAGTACTTC; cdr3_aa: CASVGEVQETQYF
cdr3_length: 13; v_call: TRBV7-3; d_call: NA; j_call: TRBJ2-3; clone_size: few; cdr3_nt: TGTGCCAGCAGTTACAGGGATCCAGATACGCAGTATTTT; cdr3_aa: CASSYRDPDTQYF
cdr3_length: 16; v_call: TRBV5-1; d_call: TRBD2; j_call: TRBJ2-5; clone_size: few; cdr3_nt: TGCGCCAGCTCCCGGTTAGGACTAGCGGGAGGAGAGACCCAGTACTTC; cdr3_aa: CASSRLGLAGGETQYF
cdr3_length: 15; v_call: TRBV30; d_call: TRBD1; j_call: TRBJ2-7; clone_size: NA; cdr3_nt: TGTGCCTGGAACACAGGGGAAAGGGTGTTTGACGAGCAGTACTTC; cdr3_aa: CAWNTGERVFDEQYF
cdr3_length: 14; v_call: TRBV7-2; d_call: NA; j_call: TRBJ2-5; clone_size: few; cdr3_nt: TGTGCCAGCAGCTTAGATGGTAGAAAAGAGACCCAGTACTTC; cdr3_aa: CASSLDGRKETQYF
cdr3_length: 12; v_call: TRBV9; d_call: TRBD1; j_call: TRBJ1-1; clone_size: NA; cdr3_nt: TGTGCCAGCGGCACAGGGGTCACTGAAGCTTTCTTT; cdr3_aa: CASGTGVTEAFF
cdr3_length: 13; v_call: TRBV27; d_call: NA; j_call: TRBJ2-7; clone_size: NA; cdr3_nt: TGTGCCAGCAGTGCCCCTAGAGACTACGAGCAGTACTTC; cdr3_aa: CASSAPRDYEQYF
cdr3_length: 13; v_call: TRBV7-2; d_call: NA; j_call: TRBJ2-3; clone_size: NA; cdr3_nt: TGTGCCAGCAGCTTCGACCTACAGGGAACGCAGTATTTT; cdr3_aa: CASSFDLQGTQYF
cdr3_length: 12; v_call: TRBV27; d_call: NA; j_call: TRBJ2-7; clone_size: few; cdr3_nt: TGTGCCAGCAGTTCCCCGGGGGTCGAGCAGTACTTC; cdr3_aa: CASSSPGVEQYF
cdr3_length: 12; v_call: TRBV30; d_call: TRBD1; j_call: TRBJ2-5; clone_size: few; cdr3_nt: TGTGCCTGGAGTGTAATCGGGACAGCCTGGAACTTC; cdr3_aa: CAWSVIGTAWNF
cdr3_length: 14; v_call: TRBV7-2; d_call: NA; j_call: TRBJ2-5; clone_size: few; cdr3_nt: TGTGCCAGCAGCCCGAGGGGGGGCCCGGAGACCCAGTACTTC; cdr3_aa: CASSPRGGPETQYF
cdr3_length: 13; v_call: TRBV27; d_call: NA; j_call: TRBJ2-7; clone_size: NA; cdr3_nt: TGTGCCAGCAGTTTACAGGGCCGCTACGAGCAGTACTTC; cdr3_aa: CASSLQGRYEQYF
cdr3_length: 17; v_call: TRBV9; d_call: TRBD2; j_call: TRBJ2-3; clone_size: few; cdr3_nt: TGTGCCAGCAGCCCCCGACTAGCGGGGCTGCTCGGAGATACGCAGTATTTT; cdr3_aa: CASSPRLAGLLGDTQYF
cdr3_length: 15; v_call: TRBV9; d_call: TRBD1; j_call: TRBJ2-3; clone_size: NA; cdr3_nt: TGTGCCAGCAGCGTAGACATAGGGGGCGTGGATACGCAGTATTTT; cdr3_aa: CASSVDIGGVDTQYF
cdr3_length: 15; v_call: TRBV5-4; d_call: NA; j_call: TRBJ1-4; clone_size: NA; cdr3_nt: TGTGCCAGCAGCCCGGACGGAGGGACTAATGAAAAACTGTTTTTT; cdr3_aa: CASSPDGGTNEKLFF
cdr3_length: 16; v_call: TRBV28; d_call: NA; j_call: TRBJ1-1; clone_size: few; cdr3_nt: TGTGCCAGCAGTTTTCTGGAAGGAGCGATGAACACTGAAGCTTTCTTT; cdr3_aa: CASSFLEGAMNTEAFF
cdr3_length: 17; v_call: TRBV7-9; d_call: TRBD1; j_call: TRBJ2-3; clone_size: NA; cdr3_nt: TGTGCCAGCAGCTTCCCCCGACAGGGGGGAAACACAGATACGCAGTATTTT; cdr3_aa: CASSFPRQGGNTDTQYF
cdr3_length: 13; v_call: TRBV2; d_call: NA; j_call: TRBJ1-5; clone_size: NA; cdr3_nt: TGTGCCATCCGACAAGATAGCAATCAGCCCCAGCATTTT; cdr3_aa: CAIRQDSNQPQHF
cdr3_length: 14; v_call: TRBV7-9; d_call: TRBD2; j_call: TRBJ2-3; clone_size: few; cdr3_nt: TGTGCCAGCAGCTTAGTAGCGGGGCTCGATACGCAGTATTTT; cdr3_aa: CASSLVAGLDTQYF
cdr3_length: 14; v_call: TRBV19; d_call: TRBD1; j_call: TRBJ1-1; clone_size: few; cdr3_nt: TGTGCCAGTTTACTACAGGGGGCACGCACTGAAGCTTTCTTT; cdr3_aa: CASLLQGARTEAFF
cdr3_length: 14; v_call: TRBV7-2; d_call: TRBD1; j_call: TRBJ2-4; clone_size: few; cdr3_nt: TGTGCCAGCAGCGTTAGAGGACAGGGAAGCATTCAGTACTTC; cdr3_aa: CASSVRGQGSIQYF
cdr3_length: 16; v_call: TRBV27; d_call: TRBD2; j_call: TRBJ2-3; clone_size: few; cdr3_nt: TGTGCCAGCAGTTTATACGCGGCTAGCGGGGGAGATACGCAGTATTTT; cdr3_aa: CASSLYAASGGDTQYF
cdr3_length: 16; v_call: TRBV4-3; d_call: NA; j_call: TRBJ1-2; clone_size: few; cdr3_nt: TGCGCCAGCAGCCAAGGACGCGGGGGGGCGGGATATGGCTACACCTTC; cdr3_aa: CASSQGRGGAGYGYTF
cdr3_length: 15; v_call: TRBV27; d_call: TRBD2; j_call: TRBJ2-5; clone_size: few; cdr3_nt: TGTGCCAGCAGTTTAGGGCTAGCGGGGAAAGAGACCCAGTACTTC; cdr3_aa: CASSLGLAGKETQYF
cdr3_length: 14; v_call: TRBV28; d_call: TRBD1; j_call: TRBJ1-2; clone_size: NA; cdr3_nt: TGTGCCAGCAGTTTATGGGGACAGAACTATGGCTACACCTTC; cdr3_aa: CASSLWGQNYGYTF
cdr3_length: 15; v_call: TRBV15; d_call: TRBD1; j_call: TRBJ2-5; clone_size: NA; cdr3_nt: TGTGCCACCAGCAGAGATGGGGGACAGCAAGAGACCCAGTACTTC; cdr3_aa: CATSRDGGQQETQYF
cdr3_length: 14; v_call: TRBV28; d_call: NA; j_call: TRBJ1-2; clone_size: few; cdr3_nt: TGTGCCAGCAGTATCCTTAGGACATTTGGTGGCTACACCTTC; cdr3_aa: CASSILRTFGGYTF
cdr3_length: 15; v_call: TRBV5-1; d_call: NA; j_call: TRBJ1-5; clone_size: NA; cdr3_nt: TGCGCCAGCAGCTTGACCACAGGGAGCAATCAGCCCCAGCATTTT; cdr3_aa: CASSLTTGSNQPQHF
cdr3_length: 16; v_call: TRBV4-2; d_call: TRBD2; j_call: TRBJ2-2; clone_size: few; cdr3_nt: TGTGCCAGCAGCCCCGGAGCGGGGGGTAACACCGGGGAGCTGTTTTTT; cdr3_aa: CASSPGAGGNTGELFF
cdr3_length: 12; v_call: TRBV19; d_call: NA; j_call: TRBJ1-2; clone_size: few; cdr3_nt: TGTGCCAGTAGTCCGAAGGGGCGCGGCTACACCTTC; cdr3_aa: CASSPKGRGYTF
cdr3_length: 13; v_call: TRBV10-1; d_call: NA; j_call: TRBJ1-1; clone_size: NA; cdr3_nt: TGCGCCAGCAGTCCCCAGGGTAGCACTGAAGCTTTCTTT; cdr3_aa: CASSPQGSTEAFF
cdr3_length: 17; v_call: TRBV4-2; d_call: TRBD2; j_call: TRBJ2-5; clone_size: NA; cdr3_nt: TGTGCCAGCAGCCAAGGGGGTCTAGCGGGGTTTGAGGAGACCCAGTACTTC; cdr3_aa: CASSQGGLAGFEETQYF
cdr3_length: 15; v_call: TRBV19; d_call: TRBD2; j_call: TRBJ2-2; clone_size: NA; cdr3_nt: TGTGCCAGTAGTATAGAGCTAGCGGGGGCCGGGGAGCTGTTTTTT; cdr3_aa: CASSIELAGAGELFF
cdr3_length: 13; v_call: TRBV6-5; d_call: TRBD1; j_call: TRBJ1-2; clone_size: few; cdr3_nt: TGTGCCAGCAGTTATGGACAGGCATATGGCTACACCTTC; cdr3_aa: CASSYGQAYGYTF
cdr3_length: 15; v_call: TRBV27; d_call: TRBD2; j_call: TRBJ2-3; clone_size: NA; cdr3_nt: TGTGCCAGCAGTTTTCTAGCGGGGGCCACAGATACGCAGTATTTT; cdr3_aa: CASSFLAGATDTQYF
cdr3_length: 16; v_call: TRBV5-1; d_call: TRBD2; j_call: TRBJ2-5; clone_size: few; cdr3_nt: TGCGCCAGCAGCTTGGAGGCTAGCGGGGGCGGGAAGACCCAGTACTTC; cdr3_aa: CASSLEASGGGKTQYF
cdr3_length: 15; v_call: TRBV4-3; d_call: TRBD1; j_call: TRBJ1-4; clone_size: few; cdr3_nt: TGCGCCAGCAGCCAAGATTGGCAGGGGGGAGAAAAACTGTTTTTT; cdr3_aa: CASSQDWQGGEKLFF